Shown below are 29 T cell receptor beta chains from a single sample sequenced in a study of cytomegalovirus exposure and HLA in healthy donors. PCR primers comprised 60 Vbeta and 13 Jbeta primers. Here immunoSEQ multiplex PCR was the method, and the copy in TCRdb shows in-frame clones only, minus some. The table lists around 100,000 clones, over 60% of them singletons. The specimen was PBMCs. These receptors all stem from a woman aged 25-40 years in good health and CMV-seronegative.

The chain uses TRBV28 and TRBJ2-7, with 16 bases aligning to TRBD2. Germline V CDR1 and CDR2: MDHEN, SYDVKM. Trimming removed 3 bases from V and 0 bases from J; junction bases left unmatched: 8. The CDR3 spans 19 residues. For the CDR3, the DNA is TGTGCCAGCAGTTTCCTCGGGACTAGCGGGAGGGGGGGCTCCTACGAGCAGTACTTC. Residues: CASSFLGTSGRGGSYEQYF.

This rearrangement joins TRBV28 to TRBJ2-6; D possibly corresponds to TRBD2 (5 bases). The germline gives CDR1 MDHEN, CDR2 SYDVKM. CDR3 length: 16 residues. The V end was cut by 6 bases, the J end by 4 bases, with 16 bases between. The CDR3 bases are TGTGCCAGCAGCCCGACGCTGGGGAGCGGGGCCAACGTCCTGACTTTC. It encodes CASSPTLGSGANVLTF.

The rearrangement links TRBV5-1 to TRBJ1-6, with 9 bases lining up with TRBD1. Per germline, CDR1 SGHRS and CDR2 YFSETQ. Trimming removed 3 bases from V and 9 bases from J; junction bases left unmatched: 4. There are 14 residues in the CDR3. The CDR3 DNA reads TGCGCCAGCAGCTCCCCGGACAGGGGTTCACCCCTCCACTTT. This translates into CASSSPDRGSPLHF.

This chain links TRBV27 with TRBJ2-3; D might be TRBD1 (5 bases). The CDR3 runs 14 residues. V lost 6 bases, J lost 3 bases, and 13 bases lay in between. Per germline, CDR1 MNHEY and CDR2 SMNVEV (reference sequence). CDR3 residues: CASRYQGRTDTQYF. CDR3 coding DNA: TGTGCCAGCAGATATCAGGGTCGGACAGATACGCAGTATTTT.

The chain carries TRBV28 and TRBJ2-4, with D unresolved. This CDR3 spans 12 amino acids. Per the germline V gene, CDR1 is MDHEN and CDR2 is SYDVKM. V was cut by 6 bases and J by 0 bases, with 3 bases left in between. The CDR3 coding sequence is TGTGCCAGCAGCTTAGCCAAAAACATTCAGTACTTC. This sequence encodes CASSLAKNIQYF.

The chain couples TRBV28 to TRBJ1-5; no clear D gene. The CDR3 has 16 amino acids. In germline, CDR1 is MDHEN, CDR2 SYDVKM. V was trimmed by 7 bases and J by 3 bases, leaving 19 bases between them. The CDR3 DNA is TGTGCCAGCACGATCCGAGACAAGCTCTTCAATCAGCCCCAGCATTTT. Translated, it gives CASTIRDKLFNQPQHF.

This rearrangement joins TRBV27 to TRBJ1-6; 9 bases are shared with TRBD1. The CDR3 is 14 amino acids. V trimming: 2 bases; J trimming: 9 bases; junction bases outside the gene matches: 2. Germline values: CDR1 MNHEY, CDR2 SMNVEV (reference sequence). The CDR3 region has the DNA TGTGCCAGCAGTTTAGGGACAGGGATTTCACCCCTCCACTTT. This sequence encodes CASSLGTGISPLHF.

The gene calls are TRBV5-1 and TRBJ2-3; 11 nucleotides match TRBD2. V gave up 4 bases and J gave up 5 bases; unmatched junction bases: 15. Per germline, CDR1 SGHRS and CDR2 YFSETQ. The CDR3 loop spans 18 amino acids. The CDR3 sequence: CASSPGEQLAGVKDTQYF. DNA of the CDR3: TGCGCCAGCAGCCCGGGGGAACAACTAGCGGGAGTGAAAGATACGCAGTATTTT.

The CDR3 loop reads CASSSLEGRKQYF. The CDR3 coding sequence is TGTGCCAGCAGTTCTTTAGAGGGTAGGAAGCAGTACTTC. V is TRBV27 and J is TRBJ2-7; tentatively, D is TRBD2 (5 bases). The germline V gene encodes CDR1 MNHEY and CDR2 SMNVEV (reference sequence). Trimming pared 4 bases from V and 8 bases from J, leaving 15 bases between. CDR3 length: 13 residues.

The chain couples TRBV5-1 to TRBJ2-5, with D perhaps matching TRBD2 (6 bases). Germline CDR1 SGHRS, CDR2 YFSETQ. There are 13 residues in the CDR3. Trimming took 4 bases from V and 5 from J, leaving 12 bases between them. The CDR3 DNA sequence: TGCGCCAGCAGCCCCGGGACTCGGGAGACCCAGTACTTC. Its protein is CASSPGTRETQYF.

The genes are TRBV27 and TRBJ1-4, with D uncertain. With 6 bases removed from V and 8 bases from J, the gap between germline ends came to 10 bases. The length of the CDR3 is 12 residues. Germline V gives CDR1 MNHEY, CDR2 SMNVEV (reference sequence). The CDR3 region has the DNA TGTGCCAGCAGGGAGGTTAGCGAAAAACTGTTTTTT. Residues: CASREVSEKLFF.

This chain connects TRBV19 to TRBJ1-3; D remains unclear. Per the germline V gene, CDR1 is LNHDA and CDR2 is SQIVND (reference sequence). With 7 bases removed from V and 2 bases from J, the gap between germline ends came to 12 bases. The CDR3 runs to 14 residues. The CDR3 DNA sequence: TGTGCCAGTACCGTGGACTCAGCTGGAAACACCATATATTTT. Translated: CASTVDSAGNTIYF.

The chain employs TRBV7-9 and TRBJ2-1, with 10 positions matching TRBD2. Germline-derived CDR1 and CDR2 are SEHNR and FQNEAQ (reference sequence). V dropped 4 bases and J dropped 1; count of bases not matched to a gene: 10. This CDR3 comprises 18 residues. The CDR3 is CASSSTQRTSGSYNEQFF. CDR3 DNA sequence: TGTGCCAGCAGCTCGACCCAAAGGACTAGCGGTTCCTACAATGAGCAGTTCTTC.

This clone showed up just a few times. This chain uses TRBV7-2 with TRBJ1-1; 9 bases line up with TRBD1. Trimming cost V 7 bases and J 6 bases; bases outside gene matches: 6. CDR3 length equals 13 residues. CDR1 is SGHTA, CDR2 FQGNSA, per germline. CDR3 sequence reads: CASINRGLSEAFF. The CDR3 DNA sequence: TGTGCCAGCATCAACAGGGGGCTCTCTGAAGCTTTCTTT.

By sample share, this clone is medium-sized (0.01 to 0.1%). The chain is built from TRBV5-4 and TRBJ1-1; D unclear. The CDR3 has 15 residues. The germline V gene has CDR1 SGHNT and CDR2 YYREEE (reference sequence). The germline V and J ends were trimmed by 0 bases and 1 base, with 10 bases remaining between them. The CDR3 DNA reads as TGTGCCAGCAGCTTGGTCGGGGAAGGGAACACTGAAGCTTTCTTT. This sequence encodes CASSLVGEGNTEAFF.

The CDR3 loop reads CASSLAGSTDTQYF. DNA for the CDR3: TGTGCCAGCAGTTTAGCGGGTAGCACAGATACGCAGTATTTT. V and J are TRBV6-6 and TRBJ2-3; 7 bases line up with TRBD2. Looked up from germline, CDR1 is MNHNY and CDR2 is SVGAGI (reference sequence). The CDR3 runs 14 residues. J lost 0 bases, V lost 4 bases, and 1 base had no gene match.

J is TRBJ2-5 and V is TRBV7-3; TRBD1 matches 8 bases. Trimming cost V 1 base and J 0 bases; bases outside gene matches: 4. From germline, CDR1 is SGHTA and CDR2 FQGTGA. This CDR3 is 16 amino acids long. The CDR3 reads CASSLMAGGNQETQYF. The CDR3 DNA sequence: TGTGCCAGCAGCTTAATGGCAGGGGGCAACCAAGAGACCCAGTACTTC.

This clone was recorded a few times. The chain combines TRBV14 with TRBJ2-7, with a tentative D call TRBD1 (6 bases). The CDR3 consists of 15 residues. V was pared by 3 bases and J by 2 bases, with 14 bases between. The germline V gene encodes CDR1 SGHDN and CDR2 FVKESK. The DNA of the CDR3 is TGTGCCAGCAGCCAGAGGACAGACCGTACCTACGAGCAGTACTTC. Translated, it gives CASSQRTDRTYEQYF.

The chain is built from TRBV27 and TRBJ2-7; the match to TRBD1 covers 7 bases. J lost 0 bases, V lost 5 bases, and 4 bases had no gene match. This CDR3 is 14 amino acids long. In germline, CDR1 is MNHEY, CDR2 SMNVEV (reference sequence). In nucleotides, the CDR3 is TGTGCCAGCAGTGCGGACAGGAGCTCCTACGAGCAGTACTTC. Its protein product is CASSADRSSYEQYF.

This sequence joins TRBV4-1 and TRBJ2-1, with D possibly being TRBD2 (5 bases). V was cut by 4 bases and J by 4 bases, with 11 bases left in between. The CDR3 covers 14 residues. CDR1 and CDR2 (germline): MGHRA, YSYEKL. CDR3 coding DNA: TGCGCCAGCAGCCTAGCGACGGCGTACAATGAGCAGTTCTTC. Its protein is CASSLATAYNEQFF.

The chain employs TRBV6-1 and TRBJ2-2; 7 nucleotides line up with TRBD1. The CDR3 sequence is 13 residues long. Trimming cost V 5 bases and J 7 bases; bases outside gene matches: 4. CDR1 and CDR2 (germline): MNHNS, SASEGT. This chain's CDR3 is CASSTGVHGELFF. Written as DNA, the CDR3 is TGTGCCAGCAGTACAGGGGTTCACGGGGAGCTGTTTTTT.

This clone showed up just a few times. CDR3 in DNA: TGTGCCAGCAGCGTACAGGGGGCGCGGTATGGCTACACCTTC. Translation: CASSVQGARYGYTF. This chain uses TRBV11-2 with TRBJ1-2; the match to TRBD1 covers 9 bases. There are 14 residues in the CDR3. The V gene end was trimmed by 5 bases and the J gene end by 5 bases; junction bases not matched to a gene: 6. Looked up from germline, CDR1 is SGHAT and CDR2 is FQNNGV.

This clone has just one count. The rearrangement joins TRBV4-3 to TRBJ2-1, with 8 bases that match TRBD1. Trimming at V came to 1 base and at J to 8 bases, leaving 4 bases not matched to a gene. CDR3 size: 14 residues. Germline V gene data show CDR1 as LGHNA and CDR2 as YSLEER. The CDR3 protein is CASSQVQGAYEQFF. DNA for the CDR3: TGCGCCAGCAGCCAAGTGCAGGGGGCTTATGAGCAGTTCTTC.

This chain links TRBV15 with TRBJ2-6, with TRBD2 matching 8 bases. Trimming at V came to 0 bases and at J to 4 bases, leaving 8 bases not matched to a gene. The CDR3 spans 18 residues. Germline V CDR1 and CDR2: LNHNV, YYDKDF (reference sequence). The CDR3 here is CATSREAGGPWGANVLTF. The CDR3 DNA reads TGTGCCACCAGCAGAGAGGCGGGAGGACCTTGGGGGGCCAACGTCCTGACTTTC.

The chain uses TRBV9 and TRBJ2-7; the D is unclear. CDR1 and CDR2 from the germline V gene are SGDLS and YYNGEE. Trimming took off 0 bases at V and 4 bases at J, with 11 bases between the two ends. The CDR3 spans 14 residues. The CDR3 spells CASSVGSEAYEQYF. The CDR3 nucleotides are TGTGCCAGCAGCGTAGGGAGTGAAGCGTACGAGCAGTACTTC.

This clone was observed a single time. The rearrangement links TRBV4-1 to TRBJ1-5, with no clear D. CDR3 length equals 14 residues. V was shortened by 1 base and J by 0 bases, with 4 bases between the two germline ends. In germline, CDR1 is MGHRA, CDR2 YSYEKL. DNA of the CDR3: TGCGCCAGCAGCCAAGTCTATAGCAATCAGCCCCAGCATTTT. It codes for CASSQVYSNQPQHF.

The J gene is TRBJ1-6, the V gene TRBV7-9; TRBD1 matches 8 bases. The CDR3 spans 17 residues. Germline CDR1 and CDR2: SEHNR and FQNEAQ (reference sequence). V lost 3 bases and J lost 3; bases outside the gene matches: 7. The CDR3 loop reads CASSFVRGRDYNSPLHF. CDR3 bases: TGTGCCAGCAGCTTTGTCAGGGGGCGCGACTATAATTCACCCCTCCACTTT.

This clone was counted between two and nine times. The chain links TRBV6-6 to TRBJ2-3; D not certain. Per germline, CDR1 MNHNY and CDR2 SVGAGI (reference sequence). The V end lost 5 bases, the J end lost 4 bases, and 13 bases lay between the germline ends. This CDR3 contains 14 residues. The CDR3 DNA reads as TGTGCCAGCAGTCTTCTAGAACTGTCAGATACGCAGTATTTT. This translates into CASSLLELSDTQYF.

The J gene is TRBJ1-6, the V gene TRBV28; no clear D gene. The CDR3 consists of 12 residues. CDR1 and CDR2 (germline): MDHEN, SYDVKM. The ends were cut back, 8 bases at V and 6 bases at J, with 8 bases in the middle. The CDR3 reads CASLGVNSPLHF. The CDR3 DNA reads TGTGCCAGCCTAGGCGTTAATTCACCCCTCCACTTT. The whole variable domain, filled in from reference TRBV28 and TRBJ1-6, reads DVKVTQSSRYLVKRTGEKVFLECVQDMDHENMFWYRQDPGLGLRLIYFSYDVKMKEKGDIPEGYSVSREKKERFSLILESASTNQTSMYLCASLGVNSPLHFGNGTRLTVT.